These T cell receptor beta chains were read from a single sample in a study of cytomegalovirus exposure and HLA in healthy donors. This table comes from immunoSEQ multiplex PCR, and its TCRdb copy is limited to in-frame clones, with some not included. There are under 200,000 clones in the sample; over 85% occur only once, and roughly 4.2% lies in the top ten. Specimen: PBMCs. The receptor source for this set is a man between 18 and 35 years old in good health and CMV-seropositive. The CDR3 runs from the conserved cysteine through the conserved F or W. The D gene is left open where the match is weak. Expanded clones are given a class, and other clones once, few, many or no size at all.

V	D	size	J	CDR3	DNA
TRBV5-1	NA	NA	TRBJ2-2	CASSLETETGELFF	TGCGCCAGCAGCTTGGAGACAGAAACCGGGGAGCTGTTTTTT
TRBV18	NA	NA	TRBJ2-5	CASSPSRPPGETQYF	TGTGCCAGCTCACCTTCCCGGCCCCCGGGAGAGACCCAGTACTTC
TRBV5-1	NA	NA	TRBJ2-5	CASSSPTRLQETQYF	TGCGCCAGCAGCTCTCCGACTAGACTGCAAGAGACCCAGTACTTC
TRBV2	TRBD2	few	TRBJ2-2	CASSGTSGPNTGELFF	TGTGCCAGCAGTGGAACTAGCGGCCCGAACACCGGGGAGCTGTTTTTT
TRBV7-2	TRBD1	NA	TRBJ2-5	CASSSGQGGETQYF	TGTGCCAGCAGCTCGGGACAGGGGGGAGAGACCCAGTACTTC
TRBV9	NA	once	TRBJ1-2	CASSVTSYGYTF	TGTGCCAGCAGCGTAACCAGCTATGGCTACACCTTC
TRBV27	NA	once	TRBJ2-7	CASSLTTDGGYEQYF	TGTGCCAGCAGTTTAACGACGGACGGAGGCTACGAGCAGTACTTC
TRBV5-4	TRBD1	once	TRBJ1-2	CASRFSGGAAYGYTF	TGTGCCAGCAGGTTCTCAGGGGGCGCCGCCTATGGCTACACCTTC
TRBV7-6	NA	NA	TRBJ2-1	CASSPSGGNEQFF	TGTGCCAGCAGCCCGTCGGGTGGGAATGAGCAGTTCTTC
TRBV19	TRBD1	NA	TRBJ1-2	CASSIGDRGLSGYTF	TGTGCCAGTAGTATAGGGGACAGGGGGCTGAGTGGCTACACCTTC
TRBV4-1	NA	NA	TRBJ2-4	CASSQELLNIQYF	TGCGCCAGCAGCCAAGAACTGCTAAACATTCAGTACTTC
TRBV19	TRBD1	NA	TRBJ2-3	CASSPWDRGDTDTQYF	TGTGCCAGTAGCCCGTGGGACAGGGGGGACACAGATACGCAGTATTTT
TRBV18	TRBD1	NA	TRBJ2-2	CASSPADRGVPGELFF	TGTGCCAGCTCACCAGCGGACAGGGGCGTCCCCGGGGAGCTGTTTTTT
TRBV5-5	TRBD1	NA	TRBJ1-4	CASSLAGTGGEKLFF	TGTGCCAGCAGCTTGGCCGGGACAGGGGGTGAAAAACTGTTTTTT
TRBV7-8	TRBD2	NA	TRBJ2-1	CASRPAGGGNEQFF	TGTGCCAGCAGACCAGCGGGAGGTGGCAATGAGCAGTTCTTC
TRBV7-3	NA	NA	TRBJ2-3	CASSSGTLADTQYF	TGTGCCAGCAGCTCAGGGACTCTCGCAGATACGCAGTATTTT
TRBV6-1	TRBD1	NA	TRBJ1-5	CASTGQEGNQPQHF	TGTGCCAGCACCGGACAGGAAGGCAATCAGCCCCAGCATTTT